This TCR beta chain was sequenced in a study of lung T cells in sarcoidosis with Löfgren's syndrome. Study-level information: CD4+ T cells build up in sarcoidosis bronchoalveolar lavage fluid. Löfgren's syndrome patients were the main repertoire analysis focus.

This clonotype was counted at least ten times. Its matching antigen is unknown. Study-level findings and limits: Shared TRAV12-1 and TRBV2 CDR3 motifs across Löfgren's syndrome patients reportedly suggested public CD4+ TCRs. In alpha-beta pairs, TRAV12-1 favored TRBV2, and their CDR3s were homologous.

TCRdb reanalysed the reads using MiXCR and keeps one entry per CDR3 protein. The table has roughly 63,000 distinct CDR3 sequences, over 20% seen once. The V and J ends lost 7 bases and 4 bases respectively, with 11 bases between them. The CDR3 has 13 residues. Germline V gene data show CDR1 as MNHNS and CDR2 as SASEGT. The sequence derives from a human donor with sarcoidosis (Löfgren's syndrome or another form), or a control subject (not recorded which). The sample comprised CD4+ T cells from PBMCs. The V and J genes are TRBV6-1 and TRBJ1-5, with no clear D. The CDR3 sequence: CASKKVKNQPQHF. The CDR3 coding sequence is TGTGCCAGCAAAAAAGTCAAAAATCAGCCCCAGCATTTT.